This TCR beta chain was retrieved from a study of naive and memory T cell subsets (TCRdb year 2017). Study-level background: The study applied an open-source, UMI-based TCR alpha and beta sequencing pipeline to sorted naive and memory peripheral blood T cell subsets. IgG serology results and the functional CMV T cell responses were in complete agreement. RNA was DNase-treated and reverse transcribed with TCR constant-region primers, mostly using SuperScript III. General conclusions and limits of the study: A few larger clonotypes were present in naive repertoires, particularly the CD8 repertoires, and these clonotypes were possibly memory cells re-expressing CD45RA. RNA-based TCR counts may be influenced by expression changes linked to T cell activation and differentiation. A power law was followed by TCR abundance, with an exponent that differed between naive and memory subsets but was consistent across the three individuals. The repertoire findings for the naive and memory subsets could not be validated, as no ground truth was available. Gini index rose and Shannon and inverse Simpson diversity fell from naive through CM, EM and EMRA in both CD4 and CD8 cells. Following error correction, more than 90% of naive TCR sequences occurred only once, which made naive abundance distributions much steeper than those of memory subsets. A clonotype was defined as a single alpha or beta chain sequence rather than as a paired alpha/beta receptor.

On this clonotype itself: Which antigen it targets is not known. There are no base qualities to consult, and no much larger clone falls within one base.

TCR alpha and beta chain libraries were amplified separately from the second PCR step onward. To determine each donor's CMV status, fresh PBMCs were stimulated overnight with CMV viral lysate, and IFNgamma production from CD4+ T cells was then assessed. CD4 T cells were positively selected with Miltenyi beads, followed by positive selection of CD8 T cells from the CD4-negative fraction. Cells stained for CD3, CD4, CD8, CD45RA, CD27 and a live/dead dye were sorted on a BD Aria II into four subsets by CD45RA and CD27. Blood was obtained from a few healthy volunteers, and the blood from each volunteer was fractionated into CD4 and CD8 T cells and subsequently into four differentiation subsets. About 110 ml of peripheral blood was drawn per donor, and PBMC were isolated by Ficoll-Paque PLUS density-gradient centrifugation. After sorting, cells were lysed in RLT buffer, RNA was extracted using a Qiagen RNeasy kit, and the extracted RNA was stored at -80 degrees C.

CDR1 LGHDT and CDR2 YNNKEL are derived from the germline V gene (reference sequence). Including cysteine and phenylalanine, the CDR3 has 14 amino acids. The sequence is cut down to CDR3 DNA, 42 bases in frame from base 1. V lost 3 bases and J lost 4 bases, and the count of bases not matched to a germline gene is 3. The receptor library was made with UMI-ligation and nested PCR. The beta constant-region primer consisted of an equimolar mixture of two oligonucleotides that together covered TRBC1 and TRBC2. The ligated cDNA went through four rounds of PCR with nested alpha and beta constant-region primers together with the SP2 primer. A single-stranded oligonucleotide bearing the SP2 primer plus a 12-nucleotide UMI was ligated onto the 3' end of the cDNA by T4 RNA ligase 1. The ligation reaction was kept at 16 degrees C for roughly 19-25 hours. PCR2 was typically run as a SYBR Green qPCR and stopped at a predetermined threshold to prevent over-amplification. Agencourt AMPure XP magnetic beads were used for all purifications after the first. Library amounts were measured by Qubit and library quality was assessed on a TapeStation, where the main peak was expected at around 650 bp. The pooled libraries were sequenced on an Illumina MiSeq using v2 2x251 paired-end kits, which usually yielded roughly 0.9-2.3 million reads per sample. Libraries were pooled at approximately 3.6 nM per sample, and roughly 4.5-7.5% PhiX was added to improve cluster recognition. Regarding the original processing steps: FASTQ reads processed by Demultiplexor were assigned V and J genes by Decombinator through tag matching that tolerated a single base-pair mismatch. By using UMIs, Collapsinator corrected both sequencing errors and the frequency errors caused by PCR heterogeneity. CDR3Translator translated TCRs and extracted CDR3s from the conserved cysteine to the FGXG phenylalanine, flagging non-productive sequences. Repertoires were subsampled to equal numbers of UMI-defined TCRs before Gini, Shannon entropy and inverse Simpson indices were calculated. Within the linear range, a power law was fitted by maximum likelihood to the distributions of clonotype abundance. On one naive CD8 sample, the pipeline and MIGEC gave similar UMI counts, unique TCR numbers and clonal distributions. In one analysis, naive TCRs that were also found in any memory subset of the same donor were excluded from the naive repertoire. The repertoires were searched for roughly 7,900 CMV-associated CDR3 sequences that had been compiled from VDJdb and a published dataset. TCRdb reanalyzed the raw reads on its own, using fastp at Q25 for trimming and MiXCR for clone calling, and kept in-frame beta chains. CDR3 protein sequences are deduplicated, and each keeps its most common genes and DNA. Here the V and J calls rest on TCRdb's processing, not on the authors' analysis. The sample table lists 150,000 or so distinct CDR3 sequences, roughly 22% of them with a count of one. The ten largest clonotypes hold around 0.11% of the sample.

This chain is built from TRBV3-1 and TRBJ2-3; TRBD1 aligns with 8 central bases. The sequence derives from a human donor in good health. The specimen was naive CD4+ T cells from blood. Explained via the paper, the cell subset or site label denotes: naive T cells, CD45RA high CD27+. The CDR3 region reads CASSQRQGSDTQYF. The bases are TGTGCCAGCAGCCAGCGACAGGGGTCAGATACGCAGTATTTT.